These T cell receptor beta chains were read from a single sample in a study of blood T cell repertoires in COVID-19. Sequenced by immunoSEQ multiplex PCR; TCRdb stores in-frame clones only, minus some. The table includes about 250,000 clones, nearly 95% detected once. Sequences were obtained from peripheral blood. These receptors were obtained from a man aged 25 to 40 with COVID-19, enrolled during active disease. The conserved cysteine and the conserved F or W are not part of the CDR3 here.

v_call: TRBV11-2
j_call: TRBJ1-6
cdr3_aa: ASSLGPDSYNSPLH

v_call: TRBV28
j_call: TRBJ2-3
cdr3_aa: ASSVGQGIDTQY

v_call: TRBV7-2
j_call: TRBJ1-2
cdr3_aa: ASTRDSYGYT

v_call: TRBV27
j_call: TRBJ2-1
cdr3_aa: ASSPGTRLYNEQF

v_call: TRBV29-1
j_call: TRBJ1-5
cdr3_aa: SVMTDPDQPQH

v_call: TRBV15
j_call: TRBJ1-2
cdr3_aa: ATSRDGSTADT

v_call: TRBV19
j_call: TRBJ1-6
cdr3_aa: ASSIAGGSYNSPLH

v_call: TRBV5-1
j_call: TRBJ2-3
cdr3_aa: ASSFPSGTRDTQY

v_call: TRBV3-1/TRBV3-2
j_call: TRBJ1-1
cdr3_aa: ASSQWAGGEAF

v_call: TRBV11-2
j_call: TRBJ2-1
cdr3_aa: ASSLEARDYAANEQF

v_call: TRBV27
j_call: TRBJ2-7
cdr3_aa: ASSLNSHYEQY

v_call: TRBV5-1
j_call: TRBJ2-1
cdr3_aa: ASRVFAGGGNEQF

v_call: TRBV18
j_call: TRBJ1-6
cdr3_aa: ASSQNREALYNSPLH

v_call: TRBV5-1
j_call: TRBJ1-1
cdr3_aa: ASSFGGNTEAF

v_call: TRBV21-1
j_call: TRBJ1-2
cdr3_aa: ASSTSGVPGGYT

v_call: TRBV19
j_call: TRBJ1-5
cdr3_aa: ASSIEGSYSNQPQH

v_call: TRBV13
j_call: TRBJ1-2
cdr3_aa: ASSSPGHRVGYT

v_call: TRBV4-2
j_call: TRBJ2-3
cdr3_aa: ASSQDYQTSFEGSTDTQY

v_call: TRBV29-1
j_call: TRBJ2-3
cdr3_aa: SVGTGQGFDTQY

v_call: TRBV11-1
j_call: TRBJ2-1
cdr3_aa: ASTLNSGGNYNEQF

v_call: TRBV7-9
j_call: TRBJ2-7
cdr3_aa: ASSYVAGTQSYEQY

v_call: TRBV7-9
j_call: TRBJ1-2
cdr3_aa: ASSAVGGDYGYT

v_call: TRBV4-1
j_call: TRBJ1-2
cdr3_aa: ASSQVFKDRVFNFYGYT

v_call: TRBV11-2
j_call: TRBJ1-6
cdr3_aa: ASSLAGGGPFYSPLH

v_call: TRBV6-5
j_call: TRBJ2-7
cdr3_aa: ASSRGQTSTYEQY

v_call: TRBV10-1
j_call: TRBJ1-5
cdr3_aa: ASSARDDQPQH

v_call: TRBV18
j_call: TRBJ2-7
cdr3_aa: ASSLGQGGREQY

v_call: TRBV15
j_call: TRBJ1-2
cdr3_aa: ATSRQGYGYT

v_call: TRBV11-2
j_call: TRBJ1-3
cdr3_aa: ASSRDRTGSGNTIY

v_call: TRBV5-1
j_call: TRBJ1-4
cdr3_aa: ASSTGQTNEKLF

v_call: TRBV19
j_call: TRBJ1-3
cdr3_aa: ASSPQGGNTIY

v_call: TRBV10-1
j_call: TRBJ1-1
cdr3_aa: ASSEFRNTEAF

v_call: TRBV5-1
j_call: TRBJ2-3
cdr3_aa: ASAMNGPGGGNTDTQY

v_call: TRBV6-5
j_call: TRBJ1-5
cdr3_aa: ASKDLQGSNQPQH

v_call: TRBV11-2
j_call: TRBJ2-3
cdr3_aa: ASSPRHISPDTQY

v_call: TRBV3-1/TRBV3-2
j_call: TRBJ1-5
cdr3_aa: ASSQGRGQPQH

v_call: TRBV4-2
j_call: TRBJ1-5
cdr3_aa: ASSQEGVYSNQPQH

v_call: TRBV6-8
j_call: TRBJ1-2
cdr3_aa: ASSSPFYGYT